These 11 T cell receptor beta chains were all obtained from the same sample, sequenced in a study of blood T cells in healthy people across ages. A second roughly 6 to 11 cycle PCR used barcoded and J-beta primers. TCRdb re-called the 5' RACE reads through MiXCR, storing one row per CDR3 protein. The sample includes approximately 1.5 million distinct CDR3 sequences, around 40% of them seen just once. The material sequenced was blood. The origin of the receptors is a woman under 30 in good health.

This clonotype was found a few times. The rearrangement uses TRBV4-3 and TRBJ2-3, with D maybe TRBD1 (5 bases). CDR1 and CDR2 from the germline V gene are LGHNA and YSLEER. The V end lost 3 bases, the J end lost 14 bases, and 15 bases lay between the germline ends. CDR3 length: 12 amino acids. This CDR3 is CASSQWGARGYF. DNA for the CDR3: TGCGCCAGCAGCCAGTGGGGTGCTAGGGGGTATTTT.

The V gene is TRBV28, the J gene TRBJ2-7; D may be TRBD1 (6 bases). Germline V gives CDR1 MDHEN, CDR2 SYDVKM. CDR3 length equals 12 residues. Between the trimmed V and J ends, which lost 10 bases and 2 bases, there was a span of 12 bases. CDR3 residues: CANYRTAYEQYF. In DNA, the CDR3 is TGTGCCAACTACAGGACAGCCTACGAGCAGTACTTC. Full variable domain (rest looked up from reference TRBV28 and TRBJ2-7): DVKVTQSSRYLVKRTGEKVFLECVQDMDHENMFWYRQDPGLGLRLIYFSYDVKMKEKGDIPEGYSVSREKKERFSLILESASTNQTSMYLCANYRTAYEQYFGPGTRLTVT.

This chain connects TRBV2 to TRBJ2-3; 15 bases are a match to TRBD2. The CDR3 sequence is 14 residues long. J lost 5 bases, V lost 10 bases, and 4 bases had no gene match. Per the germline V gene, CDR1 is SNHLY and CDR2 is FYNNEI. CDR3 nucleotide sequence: TGTGCCAAGACGGGACTAGCGGGAGGAGATACGCAGTATTTT. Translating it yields CAKTGLAGGDTQYF.

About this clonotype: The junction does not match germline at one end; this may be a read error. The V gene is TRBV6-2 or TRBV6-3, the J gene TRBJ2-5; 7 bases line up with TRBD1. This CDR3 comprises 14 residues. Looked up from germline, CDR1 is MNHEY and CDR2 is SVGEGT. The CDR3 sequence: CASSSDRDQETRYF. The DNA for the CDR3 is TGTGCCAGCAGTTCCGACAGGGACCAAGAGACCCGGTACTTC.

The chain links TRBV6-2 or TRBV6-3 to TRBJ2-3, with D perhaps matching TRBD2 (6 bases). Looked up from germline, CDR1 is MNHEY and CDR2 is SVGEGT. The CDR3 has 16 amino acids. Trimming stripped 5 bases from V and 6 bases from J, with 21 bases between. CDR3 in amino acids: CASSRGSRRGPDTQYF. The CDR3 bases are TGTGCCAGCAGTAGGGGTAGCAGGAGGGGTCCGGATACGCAGTATTTT.

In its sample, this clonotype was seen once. The CDR3 sequence: CAISEVAGGPTDTQYF. In nucleotides, the CDR3 is TGTGCCATCAGTGAAGTAGCGGGGGGGCCCACAGATACGCAGTATTTT. V gene TRBV10-3 combines with J gene TRBJ2-3, with 11 bases fitting TRBD2. Germline V lookup: CDR1 ENHRY, CDR2 SYGVKD. The CDR3 runs to 16 residues. With 3 bases clipped from V and 2 bases from J, the junction kept 4 bases outside the gene matches.

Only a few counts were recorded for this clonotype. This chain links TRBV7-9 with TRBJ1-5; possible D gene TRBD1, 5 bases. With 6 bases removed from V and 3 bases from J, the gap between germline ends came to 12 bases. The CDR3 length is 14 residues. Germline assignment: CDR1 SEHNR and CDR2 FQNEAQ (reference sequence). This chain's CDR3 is CASRAQGTNQPQHF. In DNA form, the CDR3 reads TGTGCCAGCAGAGCCCAGGGTACCAATCAGCCCCAGCATTTT.

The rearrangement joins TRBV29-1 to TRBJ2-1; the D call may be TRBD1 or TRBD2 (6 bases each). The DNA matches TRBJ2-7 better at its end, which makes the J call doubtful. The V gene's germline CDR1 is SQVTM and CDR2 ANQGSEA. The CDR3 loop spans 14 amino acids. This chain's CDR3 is CSVRGLNSYNEQYF. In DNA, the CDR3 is TGCAGCGTTCGGGGGCTGAATTCCTACAATGAGCAGTACTTC.

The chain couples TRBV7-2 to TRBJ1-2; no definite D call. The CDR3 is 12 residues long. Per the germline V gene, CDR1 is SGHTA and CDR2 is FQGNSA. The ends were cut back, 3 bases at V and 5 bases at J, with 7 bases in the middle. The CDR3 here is CASSFCGYGYTF. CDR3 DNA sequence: TGTGCCAGCAGCTTTTGCGGATATGGCTACACCTTC.

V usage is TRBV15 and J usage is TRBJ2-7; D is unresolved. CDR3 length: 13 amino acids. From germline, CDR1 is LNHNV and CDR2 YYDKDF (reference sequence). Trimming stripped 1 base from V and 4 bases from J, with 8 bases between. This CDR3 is CATSRAGDYEQYF. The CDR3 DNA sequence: TGTGCCACCAGCAGAGCTGGGGATTACGAGCAGTACTTC. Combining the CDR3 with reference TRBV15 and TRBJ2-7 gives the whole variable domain DAMVIQNPRYQVTQFGKPVTLSCSQTLNHNVMYWYQQKSSQAPKLLFHYYDKDFNNEADTPDNFQSRRPNTSFCFLDIRSPGLGDTAMYLCATSRAGDYEQYFGPGTRLTVT.

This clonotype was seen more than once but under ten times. DNA of the CDR3: TGTGCCAGCAGACGTCGACAGGGAGGGAACACTGAAGCTTTCTTT. Amino acid sequence: CASRRRQGGNTEAFF. The rearrangement uses TRBV2 and TRBJ1-1, with TRBD1 matching over 7 bases. V shed 6 bases and J 1 base; nucleotides not matched to a gene: 8. Germline-derived CDR1 and CDR2 are SNHLY and FYNNEI. The CDR3 consists of 15 residues. Together with reference TRBV2 and TRBJ1-1, the CDR3 gives the full variable domain: EPEVTQTPSHQVTQMGQEVILRCVPISNHLYFYWYRQILGQKVEFLVSFYNNEISEKSEIFDDQFSVERPDGSNFTLKIRSTKLEDSAMYFCASRRRQGGNTEAFFGQGTRLTVV.